This TCR beta chain was documented in a study of shared clonotypes between healthy human individuals. About the study: Each donor had three CD4 naive, three CD4 memory, two CD8 naive and one CD8 memory plate. Regarding the study as a whole: Unshared clonotypes carried lower generation probabilities than those common to all four donors.

The length of the CDR3 is 13 residues. Germline V CDR1 and CDR2: SGHNT, YYREEE (reference sequence). The V end was cut by 7 bases, the J end by 3 bases, with 13 bases between. Of note for this clone: Its antigen is still unknown.

The authors' processing: Filtering differed because ImmunoSEQ produced junction-only sequences that carried no quality scores. Profiled with immunoSEQ multiplex PCR; TCRdb holds only in-frame clones, not every one. V and J calls and clone size follow that table, whereas D and trimming were derived from the DNA. The profile shows roughly 2,500,000 clones, 80% to 95% of them singletons. This chain links TRBV5-4 with TRBJ1-1, with D unclear. The specimen sequenced was naive CD4+ T cells from PBMCs. As for subset: CD45RA+ positively selected. This clonotype originated in a man aged 18 to 35 in good health. Some clones in this sample may be carry-over from other donors' samples. CDR3 protein: CASGREKDTEAFF. The CDR3 nucleotides read TGTGCCAGCGGGAGGGAGAAAGACACTGAAGCTTTCTTT.